These T cell receptor beta chains were read from a single sample in a study of blood T cell repertoires in COVID-19. The data were produced by immunoSEQ multiplex PCR, yet TCRdb's version contains in-frame clones alone and is incomplete. The table has roughly 430,000 clones, roughly 90% seen once. Sequencing was performed on PBMCs or T cells enriched from blood (not recorded which). The origin of the receptors is a woman aged 40-49 years with acute COVID-19. The conserved cysteine and the conserved F or W are not part of the CDR3 here. A D gene is named only where the DNA matches it firmly.

v_call,j_call,d_call,cdr3_aa
TRBV15,TRBJ2-5,-,ATSRTLDQQKETQY
TRBV18,TRBJ1-2,TRBD1,ASSQTSGTGGIEST
TRBV6-6,TRBJ1-2,TRBD1,ASSDRGRNNYGYT
TRBV24-1,TRBJ2-5,-,ATSGRGEETQY
TRBV7-6,TRBJ2-3,-,ATRVGVASTDTQY
TRBV6-6,TRBJ1-1,-,ASSTRGEAF
TRBV24-1,TRBJ2-2,TRBD1,ATSDSGPGQWTGELF
TRBV5-1,TRBJ1-2,TRBD1,ASSLGQGANYGYT
TRBV6-5,TRBJ2-7,TRBD1,ASSYSWTGSEQY
TRBV19,TRBJ1-5,TRBD1,ASSDWTGANPYSNQPQH
TRBV4-1,TRBJ2-3,-,ASSQEDQVVTQY
TRBV3-1/TRBV3-2,TRBJ2-5,TRBD2,ASSQVAGGPQETQY
TRBV11-2,TRBJ2-1,-,ASSLGGLTEQF
TRBV27,TRBJ1-2,-,ASRLRGMGGYT
TRBV2,TRBJ2-3,-,ASSPRSGVPTTSSTDTQY
TRBV10-3,TRBJ2-5,TRBD2,AIGTSGNQETQY
TRBV27,TRBJ1-2,TRBD1,ASSPGQGSGYT
TRBV2,TRBJ1-2,-,ASSPDRNYGYT
TRBV3-1/TRBV3-2,TRBJ1-1,-,ASSQISGDTEAF
TRBV5-8,TRBJ2-7,-,ASSPGYEQY
TRBV7-9,TRBJ2-5,-,ASSTYRKETQY
TRBV10-2,TRBJ1-3,-,ASSETGPGNTIY
TRBV4-1,TRBJ1-3,-,ASSQVRGSSGNTIY
TRBV6-4,TRBJ1-1,-,ASSQTPGVRTEAF
TRBV19,TRBJ2-7,TRBD1,ASSTGTDVFYEQY
TRBV30,TRBJ2-1,-,AWTHRGNEQF
TRBV4-1,TRBJ1-1,TRBD1,ASSQDFGETGAFGTEAF
TRBV6-5,TRBJ2-5,TRBD2,ASSSLAGGLGTQY
TRBV11-2,TRBJ1-2,-,ASSSIRGPNYGYT
TRBV5-1,TRBJ1-2,TRBD1,ASSLAQQGINYGYT
TRBV6-5,TRBJ1-2,-,ASSLQGLLGYT
TRBV5-5,TRBJ1-5,-,ASSGQGNQPQH
TRBV5-1,TRBJ1-1,-,ASRRNSDTEAF
TRBV18,TRBJ1-4,TRBD1,ASSPSIRGISEKLF
TRBV4-1,TRBJ1-2,-,ASSQDGSPNYGYT
TRBV19,TRBJ1-1,-,ASREGTTEAF
TRBV4-2,TRBJ2-5,TRBD2,ASSQTAGGVQETQY